Shown below are 4 T cell receptor beta chains from a single sample sequenced in a study of PD-L1 blockade in urothelial cancer. The time point was: peripheral blood 6 weeks after treatment start. Libraries were prepared by immunoSEQ multiplex PCR; TCRdb keeps only in-frame clonotypes and omits some of them. Of roughly 120,000 clones detected, around 89% appear once; the ten largest clones hold 1.5% to 2%. Sample: PBMCs, taken around atezolizumab (anti-PD-L1) treatment. Receptor source: a man between 60 and 75 years old with urothelial cancer.

The CDR3 here is CASSLRQGIGSNQPQHF. In DNA form, the CDR3 reads TGTGCCAGCAGTCTCCGACAGGGAATTGGCAGCAATCAGCCCCAGCATTTT. V is TRBV27 and J is TRBJ1-5, with 7 bases identical to TRBD1. Germline V gene sequence: CDR1 MNHEY, CDR2 SMNVEV (reference sequence). The CDR3 has 17 residues. Trimming removed 5 bases from V and 1 base from J; junction bases left unmatched: 11.

The chain recombines TRBV28 with TRBJ1-2; a possible D gene is TRBD1 (5 bases). With 4 bases removed from V and 2 bases from J, the gap between germline ends came to 17 bases. Germline V gives CDR1 MDHEN, CDR2 SYDVKM. The CDR3 contains 16 residues. The CDR3 spells CASSSPARVGNYGYTF. In DNA, the CDR3 is TGTGCCAGCAGTTCCCCGGCCAGGGTGGGGAACTATGGCTACACCTTC.

The rearrangement uses TRBV5-1 and TRBJ2-2; the D gene is possibly TRBD2 (5 bases). The V and J ends lost 6 bases and 7 bases respectively, with 22 bases between them. Germline V gives CDR1 SGHRS, CDR2 YFSETQ. CDR3 length: 16 residues. The CDR3 nucleotides are TGCGCCAGCATCCCTCTCCCAGGCGGTGGAGGCGGGGAGCTGTTTTTT. Translating gives CASIPLPGGGGGELFF.

The chain couples TRBV5-5 to TRBJ1-2; tentative D call: TRBD1 (6 bases). Germline V gene sequence: CDR1 SGHKS, CDR2 YYEKEE (reference sequence). This CDR3 spans 15 amino acids. V gave up 4 bases and J gave up 2 bases, with 15 bases separating them. Here the CDR3 DNA reads TGTGCCAGCAGCCGCGCCCCGGACAGAAACTATGGCTACACCTTC. It yields the protein CASSRAPDRNYGYTF.